The 2 T cell receptor beta chains below were found in one sample sequenced in a study of human T cells and chemical hapten exposure. A single record per CDR3 protein comes from TCRdb applying MiXCR to the RACE reads. This table has about 77,000 distinct CDR3 sequences, about 8.6% appearing once. Regarding time point: healthy volunteer bleed at 6 weeks. The starting material, unfractionated whole blood, was used for total RNA extraction. Sequencing was performed on whole blood. The receptors were gathered from a female donor in good health. Some clones in this sample may be carry-over from other donors' samples.

This clonotype was recorded many times. The chain combines TRBV18 with TRBJ2-5, with D hard to call. V was trimmed by 3 bases and J by 1 base, leaving 12 bases between them. The CDR3 extends over 15 amino acids. The germline CDR1 and CDR2 sequences are KGHSH and LQKENI. CDR3 nucleotide sequence: TGTGCCAGCTCACCGCGTAGATCAGTCCAAGAGACCCAGTACTTC. Translation gives CASSPRRSVQETQYF.

This clonotype was recorded many times. The V and J genes are TRBV18 and TRBJ2-2; D perhaps matches TRBD2 (6 bases). The V end lost 4 bases, the J end lost 4 bases, and 10 bases lay between the germline ends. Germline V gives CDR1 KGHSH, CDR2 LQKENI. The CDR3 length is 14 residues. The CDR3 DNA reads TGTGCCAGCTCACTCGCGGGGCGCACCGGGGAGCTGTTTTTT. This codes for CASSLAGRTGELFF.